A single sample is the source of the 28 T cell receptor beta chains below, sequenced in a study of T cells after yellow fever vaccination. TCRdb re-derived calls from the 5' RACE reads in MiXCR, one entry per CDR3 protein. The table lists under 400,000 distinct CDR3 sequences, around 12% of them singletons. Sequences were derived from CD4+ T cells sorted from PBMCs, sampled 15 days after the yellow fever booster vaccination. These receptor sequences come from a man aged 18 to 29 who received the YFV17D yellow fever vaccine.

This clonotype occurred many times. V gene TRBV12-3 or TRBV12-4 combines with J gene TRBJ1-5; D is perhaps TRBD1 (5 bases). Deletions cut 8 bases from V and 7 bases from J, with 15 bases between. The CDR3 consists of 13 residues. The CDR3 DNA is TGTGCCAGCCTAAGAGAGAGGGGACAGCCCCAGCATTTT. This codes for CASLRERGQPQHF.

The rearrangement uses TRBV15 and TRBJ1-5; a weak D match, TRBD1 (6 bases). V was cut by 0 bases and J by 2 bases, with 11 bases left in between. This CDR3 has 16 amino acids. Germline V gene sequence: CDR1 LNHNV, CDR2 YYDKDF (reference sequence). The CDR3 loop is CATSRDPRGGNQPQHF. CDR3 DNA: TGTGCCACCAGCAGAGACCCGAGGGGGGGCAATCAGCCCCAGCATTTT.

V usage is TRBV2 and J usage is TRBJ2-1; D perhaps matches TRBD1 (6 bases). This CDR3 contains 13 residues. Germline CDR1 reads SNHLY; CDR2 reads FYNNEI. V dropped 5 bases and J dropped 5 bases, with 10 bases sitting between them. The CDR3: CASSSRQDNEQFF. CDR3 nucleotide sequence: TGTGCCAGCAGTTCCCGACAGGACAATGAGCAGTTCTTC.

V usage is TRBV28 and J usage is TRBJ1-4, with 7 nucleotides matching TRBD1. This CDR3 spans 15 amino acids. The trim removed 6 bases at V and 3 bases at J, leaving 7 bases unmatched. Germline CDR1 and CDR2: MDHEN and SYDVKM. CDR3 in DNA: TGTGCCAGCAGCGGGGGCGACAGGGCTAATGAAAAACTGTTTTTT. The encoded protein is CASSGGDRANEKLFF.

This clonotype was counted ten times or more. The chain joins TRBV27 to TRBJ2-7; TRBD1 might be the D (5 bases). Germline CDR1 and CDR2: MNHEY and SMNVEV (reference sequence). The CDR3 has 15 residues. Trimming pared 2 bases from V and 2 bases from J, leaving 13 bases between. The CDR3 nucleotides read TGTGCCAGCAGTTTACAGGCAGGACAAGCCTACGAGCAGTACTTC. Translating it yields CASSLQAGQAYEQYF.

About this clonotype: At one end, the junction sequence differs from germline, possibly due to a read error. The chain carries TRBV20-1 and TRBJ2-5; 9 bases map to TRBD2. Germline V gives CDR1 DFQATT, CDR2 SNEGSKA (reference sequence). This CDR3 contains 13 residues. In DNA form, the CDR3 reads TGCAGTGCTAGAGAAGGGACTAGCTGGGGGTGGGACTTC. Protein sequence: CSAREGTSWGWDF.

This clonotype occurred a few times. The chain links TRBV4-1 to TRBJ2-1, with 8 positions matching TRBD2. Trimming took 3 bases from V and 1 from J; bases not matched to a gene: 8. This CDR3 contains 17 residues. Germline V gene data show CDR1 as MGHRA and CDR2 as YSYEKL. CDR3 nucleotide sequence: TGCGCCAGCAGCCAGAGTAGCGGGGTTTATTCCTACAATGAGCAGTTCTTC. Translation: CASSQSSGVYSYNEQFF.

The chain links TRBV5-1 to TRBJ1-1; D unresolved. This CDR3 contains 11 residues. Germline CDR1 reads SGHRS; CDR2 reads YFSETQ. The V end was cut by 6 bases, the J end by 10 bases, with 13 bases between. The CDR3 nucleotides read TGCGCCAGCATGGGCACAGTCGGAGCTTTCTTT. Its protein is CASMGTVGAFF.

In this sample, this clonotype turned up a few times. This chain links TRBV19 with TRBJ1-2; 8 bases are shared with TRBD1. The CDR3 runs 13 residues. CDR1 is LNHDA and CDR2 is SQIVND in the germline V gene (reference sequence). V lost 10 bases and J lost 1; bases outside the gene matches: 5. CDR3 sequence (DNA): TGTGCCACCCGGACAGGGATTAACTATGGCTACACCTTC. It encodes CATRTGINYGYTF.

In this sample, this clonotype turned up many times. CDR3 bases: TGCGCCAGCGGATCCCTGGGGGGGGCCGGGGAGACCCAGTACTTC. Translated: CASGSLGGAGETQYF. V usage is TRBV5-1 and J usage is TRBJ2-5; TRBD2 might be the D (7 bases). Germline V gene sequence: CDR1 SGHRS, CDR2 YFSETQ. Trimming pared 7 bases from V and 5 bases from J, leaving 21 bases between. This CDR3 comprises 15 residues.

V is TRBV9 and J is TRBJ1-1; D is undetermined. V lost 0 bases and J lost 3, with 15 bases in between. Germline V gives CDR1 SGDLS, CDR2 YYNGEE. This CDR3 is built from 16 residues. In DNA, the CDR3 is TGTGCCAGCAGCGTAGCTGACGGGCGCTTGGACACTGAAGCTTTCTTT. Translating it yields CASSVADGRLDTEAFF.

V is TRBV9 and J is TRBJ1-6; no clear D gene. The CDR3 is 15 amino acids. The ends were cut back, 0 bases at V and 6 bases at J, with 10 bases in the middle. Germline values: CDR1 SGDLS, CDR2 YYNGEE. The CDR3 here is CASSVGMAVNSPLHF. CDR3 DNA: TGTGCCAGCAGCGTAGGGATGGCCGTTAATTCACCCCTCCACTTT.

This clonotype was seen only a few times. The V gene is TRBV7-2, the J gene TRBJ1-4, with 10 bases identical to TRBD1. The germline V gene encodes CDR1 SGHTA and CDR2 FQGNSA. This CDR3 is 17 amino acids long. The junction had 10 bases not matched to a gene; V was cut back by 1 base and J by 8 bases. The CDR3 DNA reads TGTGCCAGCAGCTTAGTTCGAGGACAGGGGGTATCCGAAAAACTGTTTTTT. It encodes CASSLVRGQGVSEKLFF. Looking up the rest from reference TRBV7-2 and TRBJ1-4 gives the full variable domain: GAGVSQSPSNKVTEKGKDVELRCDPISGHTALYWYRQSLGQGLEFLIYFQGNSAPDKSGLPSDRFSAERTGGSVSTLTIQRTQQEDSAVYLCASSLVRGQGVSEKLFFGSGTQLSVL.

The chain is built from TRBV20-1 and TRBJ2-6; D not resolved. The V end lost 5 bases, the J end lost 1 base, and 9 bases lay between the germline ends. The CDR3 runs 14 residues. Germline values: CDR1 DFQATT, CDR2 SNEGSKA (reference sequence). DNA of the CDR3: TGCAGTGCTGCCGGAGTGTCTGGGGCCAACGTCCTGACTTTC. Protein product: CSAAGVSGANVLTF.

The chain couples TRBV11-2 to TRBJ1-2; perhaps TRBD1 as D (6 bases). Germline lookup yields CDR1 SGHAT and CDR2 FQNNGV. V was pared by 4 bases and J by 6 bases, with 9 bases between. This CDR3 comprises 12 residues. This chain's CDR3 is CASSWAGDGYTF. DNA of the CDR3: TGTGCCAGCAGCTGGGCAGGGGATGGCTACACCTTC.

The CDR3 protein is CAWMPRTASTEAFF. CDR3 DNA sequence: TGTGCCTGGATGCCCCGGACCGCCTCCACTGAAGCTTTCTTT. The chain is built from TRBV30 and TRBJ1-1, with unresolved D. In germline, CDR1 is GTSNPN, CDR2 SVGIG (reference sequence). CDR3 size: 14 residues. V was shortened by 4 bases and J by 4 bases, with 16 bases between the two germline ends.

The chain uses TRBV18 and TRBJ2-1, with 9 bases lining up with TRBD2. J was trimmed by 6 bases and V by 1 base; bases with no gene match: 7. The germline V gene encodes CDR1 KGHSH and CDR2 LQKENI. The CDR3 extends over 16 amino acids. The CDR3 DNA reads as TGTGCCAGCTCACCACGACGGCGGGGGGGCATCAATGAGCAGTTCTTC. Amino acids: CASSPRRRGGINEQFF.

CDR3 sequence reads: CATSLYEQYF. In DNA, the CDR3 is TGTGCCACCAGCCTCTACGAGCAGTACTTC. The chain is built from TRBV10-3 and TRBJ2-7, with D unresolved. Trimming cost V 10 bases and J 3 bases, with 7 bases left between them. This CDR3 comprises 10 residues. The germline gives CDR1 ENHRY, CDR2 SYGVKD.

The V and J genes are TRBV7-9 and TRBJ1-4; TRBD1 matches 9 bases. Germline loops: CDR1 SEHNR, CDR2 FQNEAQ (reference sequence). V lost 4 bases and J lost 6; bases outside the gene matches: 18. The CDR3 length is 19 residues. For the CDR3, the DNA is TGTGCCAGCAGCTCCCTTCCGGGACAGGGATCCTCCGGGGATGAAAAACTGTTTTTT. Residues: CASSSLPGQGSSGDEKLFF.

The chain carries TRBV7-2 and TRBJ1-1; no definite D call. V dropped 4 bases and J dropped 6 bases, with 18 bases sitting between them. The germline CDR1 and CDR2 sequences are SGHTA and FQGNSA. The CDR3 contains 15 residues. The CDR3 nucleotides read TGTGCCAGCAGCTCCAGCCCCCGGGGTTCTGCTGAAGCTTTCTTT. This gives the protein CASSSSPRGSAEAFF.

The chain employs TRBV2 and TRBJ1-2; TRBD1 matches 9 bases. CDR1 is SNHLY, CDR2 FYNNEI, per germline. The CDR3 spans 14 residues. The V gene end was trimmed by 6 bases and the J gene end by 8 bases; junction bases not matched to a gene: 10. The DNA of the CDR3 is TGTGCCAGCAGGGGACAGGGTGATGCGGGAGGCTACACCTTC. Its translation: CASRGQGDAGGYTF. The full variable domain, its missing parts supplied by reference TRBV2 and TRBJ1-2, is EPEVTQTPSHQVTQMGQEVILRCVPISNHLYFYWYRQILGQKVEFLVSFYNNEISEKSEIFDDQFSVERPDGSNFTLKIRSTKLEDSAMYFCASRGQGDAGGYTFGSGTRLTVV.

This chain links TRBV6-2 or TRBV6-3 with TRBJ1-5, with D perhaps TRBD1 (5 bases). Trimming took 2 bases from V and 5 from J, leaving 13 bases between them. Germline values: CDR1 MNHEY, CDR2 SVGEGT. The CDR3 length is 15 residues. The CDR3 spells CASSYMTGGDQPQHF. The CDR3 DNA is TGTGCCAGCAGTTACATGACTGGGGGGGATCAGCCCCAGCATTTT.

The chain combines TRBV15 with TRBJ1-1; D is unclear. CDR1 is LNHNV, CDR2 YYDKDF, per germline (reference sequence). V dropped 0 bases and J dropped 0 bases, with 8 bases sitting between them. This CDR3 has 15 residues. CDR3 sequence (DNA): TGTGCCACCAGCAGAGATCCACGGATGAACACTGAAGCTTTCTTT. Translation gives CATSRDPRMNTEAFF.

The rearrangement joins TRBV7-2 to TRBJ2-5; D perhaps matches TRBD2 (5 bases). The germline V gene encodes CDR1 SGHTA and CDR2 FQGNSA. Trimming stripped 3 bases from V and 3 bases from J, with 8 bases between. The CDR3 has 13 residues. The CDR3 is CASSLRVEETQYF. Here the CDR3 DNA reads TGTGCCAGCAGCTTGCGGGTTGAAGAGACCCAGTACTTC.

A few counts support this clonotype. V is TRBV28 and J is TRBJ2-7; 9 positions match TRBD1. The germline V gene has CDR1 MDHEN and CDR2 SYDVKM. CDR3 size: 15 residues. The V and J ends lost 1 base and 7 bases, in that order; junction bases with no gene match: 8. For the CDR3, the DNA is TGTGCCAGCAGTTTATCCCAACAGGGGGCCCAAGAGCAGTACGTC. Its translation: CASSLSQQGAQEQYV.

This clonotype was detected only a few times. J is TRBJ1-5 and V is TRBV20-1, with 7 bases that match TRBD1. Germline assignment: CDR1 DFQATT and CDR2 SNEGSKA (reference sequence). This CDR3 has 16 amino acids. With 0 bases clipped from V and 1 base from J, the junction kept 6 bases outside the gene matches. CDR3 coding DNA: TGCAGTGCTAGAGACCCCGGGACAGCCAGCAATCAGCCCCAGCATTTT. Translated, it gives CSARDPGTASNQPQHF.

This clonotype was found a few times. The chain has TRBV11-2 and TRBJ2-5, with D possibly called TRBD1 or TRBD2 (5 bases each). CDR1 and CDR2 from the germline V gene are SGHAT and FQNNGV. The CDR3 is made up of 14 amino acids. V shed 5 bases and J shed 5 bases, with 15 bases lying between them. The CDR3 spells CASSGDRRRETQYF. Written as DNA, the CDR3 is TGTGCCAGCAGCGGGGACCGGCGGCGGGAGACCCAGTACTTC.

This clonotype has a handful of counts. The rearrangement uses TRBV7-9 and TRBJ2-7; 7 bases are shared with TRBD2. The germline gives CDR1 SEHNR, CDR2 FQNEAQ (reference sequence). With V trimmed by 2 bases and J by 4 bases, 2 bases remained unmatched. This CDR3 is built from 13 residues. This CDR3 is CASSLNGGYEQYV. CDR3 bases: TGTGCCAGCAGCTTAAACGGGGGGTACGAGCAGTACGTC.